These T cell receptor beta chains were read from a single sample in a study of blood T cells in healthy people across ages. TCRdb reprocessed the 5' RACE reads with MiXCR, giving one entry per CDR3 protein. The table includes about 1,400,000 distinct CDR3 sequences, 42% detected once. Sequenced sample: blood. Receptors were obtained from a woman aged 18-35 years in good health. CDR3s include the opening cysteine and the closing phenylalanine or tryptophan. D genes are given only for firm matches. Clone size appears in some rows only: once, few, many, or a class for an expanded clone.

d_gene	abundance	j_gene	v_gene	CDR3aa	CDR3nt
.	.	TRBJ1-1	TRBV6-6	CASTINPVNTEAFF	TGTGCCAGCACCATAAACCCGGTGAACACTGAAGCTTTCTTT
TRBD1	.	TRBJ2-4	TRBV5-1	CASSLAPGQGGIQYF	TGCGCCAGCAGCTTGGCCCCTGGACAGGGGGGCATTCAGTACTTC
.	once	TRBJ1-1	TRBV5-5	CASSGWGLRSEAFF	TGTGCCAGCAGCGGGTGGGGTTTGCGTTCTGAAGCTTTCTTT
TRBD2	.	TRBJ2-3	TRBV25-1	CASSPCGRVADTQYF	TGTGCCAGCAGTCCGTGCGGGAGGGTAGCAGATACGCAGTATTTT
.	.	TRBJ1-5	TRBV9	CASSPGGGNSNQPQHF	TGTGCCAGCAGCCCCGGGGGGGGGAATAGCAATCAGCCCCAGCATTTT
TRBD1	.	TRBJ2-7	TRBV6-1	CASTLGQTYNEQYF	TGTGCCAGCACGTTGGGACAGACATACAATGAGCAGTACTTC
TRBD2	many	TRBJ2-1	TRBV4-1	CASSQIMGLAGTHEQFF	TGCGCCAGCAGCCAAATAATGGGACTAGCGGGGACCCATGAGCAGTTCTTC
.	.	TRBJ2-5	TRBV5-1	CASSLLQGETQYF	TGCGCCAGCAGCTTGTTGCAGGGCGAGACCCAGTACTTC
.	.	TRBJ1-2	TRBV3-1	CASSQPAGPPKGYTF	TGTGCCAGCAGCCAGCCGGCCGGCCCACCAAAGGGCTACACCTTC
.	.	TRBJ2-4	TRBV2	CASSEAGGIQYF	TGTGCCAGCAGTGAAGCAGGTGGCATTCAGTACTTC
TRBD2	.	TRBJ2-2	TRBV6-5	CASSPASGRATGELFF	TGTGCCAGCAGCCCAGCTAGCGGGAGGGCCACCGGGGAGCTGTTTTTT
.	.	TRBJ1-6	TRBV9	CASSVDQGLYNSPLHF	TGTGCCAGCAGCGTAGATCAGGGGCTTTATAATTCACCCCTCCACTTT
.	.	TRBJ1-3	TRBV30	CAWSGGAAGNTIYF	TGTGCCTGGAGTGGGGGGGCAGCTGGAAACACCATATATTTT
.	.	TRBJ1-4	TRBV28	CASSGVERVELFF	TGTGCCAGCAGTGGCGTAGAACGGGTGGAACTGTTTTTT
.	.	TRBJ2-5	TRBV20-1	CSASDLVQGTQYF	TGCAGTGCTAGTGATTTAGTCCAAGGGACCCAGTACTTC
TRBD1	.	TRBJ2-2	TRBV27	CASGGQGNTGELFF	TGTGCCAGCGGAGGACAGGGGAACACCGGGGAGCTGTTTTTT
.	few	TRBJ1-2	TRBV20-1	CSARETRFTGYGGYTF	TGCAGTGCTAGAGAAACCAGGTTTACAGGTTACGGTGGCTACACCTTC
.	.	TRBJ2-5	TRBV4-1	CASSQDQGAGGQETQYF	TGCGCCAGCAGCCAAGATCAAGGGGCGGGTGGCCAAGAGACCCAGTACTTC
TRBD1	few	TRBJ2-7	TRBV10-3	CAISLQGTSYEQYF	TGTGCCATCAGTTTACAGGGGACCTCCTACGAGCAGTACTTC
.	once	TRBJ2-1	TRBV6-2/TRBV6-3	CASTHRYNGQFF	TGTGCCAGCACGCACAGATACAATGGGCAGTTCTTC
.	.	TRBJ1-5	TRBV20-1	CSAIRGVSNQPQHF	TGCAGTGCTATTAGGGGGGTTAGCAATCAGCCCCAGCATTTT
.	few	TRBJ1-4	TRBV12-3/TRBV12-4	CASSLTQGGLFF	TGTGCCAGCAGTTTAACCCAGGGCGGACTGTTTTTT
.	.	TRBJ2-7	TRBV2	CASSEQGGIYEQYF	TGTGCCAGCAGTGAACAGGGGGGGATTTACGAGCAGTACTTC
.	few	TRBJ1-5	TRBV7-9	CASSIGRTGGHQPQHF	TGTGCCAGCAGCATCGGACGGACCGGGGGCCATCAGCCCCAGCATTTT
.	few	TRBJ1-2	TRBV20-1	CSATVPYGYTF	TGCAGTGCCACCGTCCCCTATGGCTACACCTTC
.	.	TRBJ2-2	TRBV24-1	CATSEAGSFRELFF	TGTGCCACCAGTGAGGCAGGGTCGTTCCGGGAGCTGTTTTTT
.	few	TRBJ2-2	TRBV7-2	CASSPIRPVRTGELFF	TGTGCCAGCAGCCCCATTAGGCCGGTCCGCACCGGGGAGCTGTTTTTT
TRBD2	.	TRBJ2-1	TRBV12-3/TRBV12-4	CASSWAGLAGEEQFF	TGTGCCAGCAGTTGGGCGGGACTAGCGGGAGAGGAGCAGTTCTTC
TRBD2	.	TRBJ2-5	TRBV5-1	CASSFGGGYQETQYF	TGCGCCAGCAGCTTTGGCGGGGGATACCAAGAGACCCAGTACTTC
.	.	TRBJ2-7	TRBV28	CASSWLQGGEYF	TGTGCCAGCAGTTGGCTGCAGGGGGGGGAGTACTTC
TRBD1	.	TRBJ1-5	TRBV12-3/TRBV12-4	CASSLATTGDSNQPQHF	TGTGCCAGCAGTTTAGCGACGACAGGGGATAGCAATCAGCCCCAGCATTTT
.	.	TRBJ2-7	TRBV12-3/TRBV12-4	CASSTGSYGQYF	TGTGCCAGCAGTACGGGATCCTACGGCCAGTACTTC
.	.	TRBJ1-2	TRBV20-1	CSARLGPNYGYTF	TGCAGTGCTAGGCTCGGGCCCAACTATGGCTACACCTTC
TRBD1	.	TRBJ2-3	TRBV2	CASIINRDRGADTQYF	TGTGCCAGCATTATCAACCGGGACAGGGGCGCAGATACGCAGTATTTT
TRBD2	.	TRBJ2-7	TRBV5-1	CASSSLAGDRYEQYF	TGCGCCAGCAGCTCACTAGCGGGAGATAGATACGAGCAGTACTTC
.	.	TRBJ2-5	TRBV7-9	CASSLASRGQYF	TGTGCCAGCAGCTTAGCCTCGAGGGGGCAGTACTTC
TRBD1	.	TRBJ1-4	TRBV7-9	CASSAIGQVGKLFF	TGTGCCAGCAGCGCCATAGGACAGGTCGGAAAACTGTTTTTT
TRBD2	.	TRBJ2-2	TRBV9	CASSVEAGGPTGELFF	TGTGCCAGCAGCGTAGAGGCGGGGGGGCCGACCGGGGAGCTGTTTTTT
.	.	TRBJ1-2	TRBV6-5	CASSLWTSGYTF	TGTGCCAGCAGTTTATGGACTAGCGGCTACACCTTC
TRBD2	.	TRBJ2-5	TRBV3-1	CASGLAGGPGALETQYF	TGTGCCAGCGGACTAGCGGGAGGGCCTGGAGCTTTAGAGACCCAGTACTTC
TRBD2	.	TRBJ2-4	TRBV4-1	CASSPGTSEGKQYF	TGCGCCAGCAGCCCCGGAACTAGCGAAGGCAAGCAGTACTTC
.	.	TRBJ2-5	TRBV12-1	CASSSPPDVNQETQYF	TGTGCCAGCAGCTCGCCCCCGGACGTCAACCAAGAGACCCAGTACTTC
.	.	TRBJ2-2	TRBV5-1	CASSLERQANTGELFF	TGCGCCAGCAGCTTGGAGCGACAGGCTAACACCGGGGAGCTGTTTTTT
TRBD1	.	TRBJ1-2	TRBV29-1	CGVRRGTGYTF	TGCGGCGTACGCAGGGGGACTGGCTACACCTTC
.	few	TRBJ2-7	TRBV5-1	CASSLTTPAVEQYF	TGCGCCAGCAGCCTGACGACTCCGGCGGTTGAGCAGTACTTC
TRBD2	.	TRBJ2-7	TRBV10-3	CAITATSVGYYEQYF	TGTGCCATCACCGCTACTAGCGTGGGATATTACGAGCAGTACTTC
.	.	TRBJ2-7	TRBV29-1	CSVVVRPVDEQYF	TGCAGCGTTGTGGTCAGGCCGGTCGACGAGCAGTACTTC
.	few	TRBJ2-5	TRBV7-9	CASTLGTSRGETQYF	TGTGCCAGCACCTTAGGGACGTCGAGAGGAGAGACCCAGTACTTC
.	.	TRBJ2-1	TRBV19	CASSIVEGGEQFF	TGTGCCAGTAGTATAGTAGAGGGAGGTGAGCAGTTCTTC
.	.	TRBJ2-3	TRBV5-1	CVSSRFAGNTDTQYF	TGCGTCAGCAGCCGGTTTGCGGGGAACACAGATACGCAGTATTTT
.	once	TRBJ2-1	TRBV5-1	CASSHKRGQDGNNEQFF	TGCGCCAGCAGCCACAAGAGGGGCCAGGATGGTAACAATGAGCAGTTCTTC
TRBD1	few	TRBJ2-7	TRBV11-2	CASSSRDRGAYEQYF	TGTGCCAGCAGCTCGCGGGACAGGGGCGCCTACGAGCAGTACTTC
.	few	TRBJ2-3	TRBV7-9	CASSPGTLGPDTQYF	TGTGCCAGCAGCCCCGGGACACTTGGCCCAGATACGCAGTATTTT
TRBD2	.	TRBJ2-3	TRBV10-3	CAIGRGGFTDTQYF	TGTGCCATCGGACGGGGGGGATTCACAGATACGCAGTATTTT